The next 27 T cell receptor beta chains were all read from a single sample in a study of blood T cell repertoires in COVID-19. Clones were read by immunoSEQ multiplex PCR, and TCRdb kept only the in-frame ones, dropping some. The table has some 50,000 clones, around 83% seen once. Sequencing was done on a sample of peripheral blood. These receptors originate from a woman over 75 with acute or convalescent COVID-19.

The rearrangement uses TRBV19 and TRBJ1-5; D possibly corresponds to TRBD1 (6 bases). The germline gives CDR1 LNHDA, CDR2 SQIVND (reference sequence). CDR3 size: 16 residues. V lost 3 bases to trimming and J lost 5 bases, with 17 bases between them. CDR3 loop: CASSMYWVAGDQPQHF. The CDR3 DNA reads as TGTGCCAGTAGTATGTACTGGGTTGCAGGGGATCAGCCCCAGCATTTT.

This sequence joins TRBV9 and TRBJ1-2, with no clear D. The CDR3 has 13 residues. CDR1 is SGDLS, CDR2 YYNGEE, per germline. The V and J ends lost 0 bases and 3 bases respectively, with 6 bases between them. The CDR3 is CASSVGQDYGYTF. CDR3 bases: TGTGCCAGCAGCGTAGGGCAGGACTATGGCTACACCTTC.

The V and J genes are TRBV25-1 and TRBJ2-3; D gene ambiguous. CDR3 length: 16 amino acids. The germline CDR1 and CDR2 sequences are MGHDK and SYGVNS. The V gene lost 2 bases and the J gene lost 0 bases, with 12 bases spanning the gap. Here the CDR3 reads CASSEVGMRSTDTQYF. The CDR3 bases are TGTGCCAGCAGTGAAGTGGGTATGCGGAGCACAGATACGCAGTATTTT.

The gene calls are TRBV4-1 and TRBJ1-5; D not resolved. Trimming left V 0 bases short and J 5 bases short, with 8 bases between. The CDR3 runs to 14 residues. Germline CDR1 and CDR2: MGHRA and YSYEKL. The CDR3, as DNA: TGCGCCAGCAGCCAAGAAATGAGCTATCAGCCCCAGCATTTT. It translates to CASSQEMSYQPQHF.

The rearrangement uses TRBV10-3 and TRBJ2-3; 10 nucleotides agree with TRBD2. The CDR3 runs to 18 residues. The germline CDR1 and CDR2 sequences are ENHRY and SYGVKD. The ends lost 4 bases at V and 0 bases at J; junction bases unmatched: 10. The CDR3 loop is CAISAPSSSGGSTDTQYF. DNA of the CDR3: TGTGCCATCAGTGCCCCTTCCTCTAGCGGGGGAAGCACAGATACGCAGTATTTT.

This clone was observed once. CDR3 sequence: CASSIEGTARDSPLHF. The CDR3 DNA reads TGTGCCAGTAGTATTGAGGGCACGGCGAGGGATTCACCCCTCCACTTT. The J gene is TRBJ1-6, the V gene TRBV19, with unresolved D. This CDR3 contains 16 residues. Germline CDR1 is LNHDA and CDR2 is SQIVND (reference sequence). The V end was cut by 3 bases, the J end by 8 bases, with 17 bases between.

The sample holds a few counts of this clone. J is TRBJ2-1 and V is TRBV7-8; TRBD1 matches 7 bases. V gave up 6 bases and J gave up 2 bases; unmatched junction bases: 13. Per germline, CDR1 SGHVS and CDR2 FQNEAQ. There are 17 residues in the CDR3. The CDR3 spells CASSLSHVGGPYNEQFF. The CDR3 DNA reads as TGTGCCAGCAGTTTAAGTCACGTAGGGGGCCCCTACAATGAGCAGTTCTTC.

The CDR3 reads CASRPFYLDTGELFF. CDR3 in DNA: TGCGCCAGCAGGCCTTTCTACTTGGACACCGGGGAGCTGTTTTTT. The rearrangement links TRBV5-1 to TRBJ2-2; D ambiguous. V lost 5 bases and J lost 3, with 14 bases in between. This CDR3 has 15 amino acids. Germline loops: CDR1 SGHRS, CDR2 YFSETQ.

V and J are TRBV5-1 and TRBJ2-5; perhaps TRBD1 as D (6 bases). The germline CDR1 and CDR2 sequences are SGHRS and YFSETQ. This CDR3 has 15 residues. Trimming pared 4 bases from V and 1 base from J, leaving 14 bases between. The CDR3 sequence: CASSAQTGSQETQYF. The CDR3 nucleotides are TGCGCCAGCAGCGCACAGACAGGATCCCAAGAGACCCAGTACTTC.

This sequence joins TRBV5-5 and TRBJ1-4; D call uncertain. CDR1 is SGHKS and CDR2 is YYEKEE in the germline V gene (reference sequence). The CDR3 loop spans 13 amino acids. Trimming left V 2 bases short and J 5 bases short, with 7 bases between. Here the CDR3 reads CASSFYINEKLFF. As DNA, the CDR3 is TGTGCCAGCAGCTTCTATATCAATGAAAAACTGTTTTTT. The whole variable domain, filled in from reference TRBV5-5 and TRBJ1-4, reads DAGVTQSPTHLIKTRGQQVTLRCSPISGHKSVSWYQQVLGQGPQFIFQYYEKEERGRGNFPDRFSARQFPNYSSELNVNALLLGDSALYLCASSFYINEKLFFGSGTQLSVL.

CDR3 residues: CASSQDYKTLGLMGEKLFF. DNA of the CDR3: TGTGCCAGCAGCCAAGATTATAAAACTCTAGGCTTAATGGGTGAAAAACTGTTTTTT. The gene calls are TRBV4-2 and TRBJ1-4; D is unclear. Per the germline V gene, CDR1 is LGHNA and CDR2 is YNFKEQ. Trimming cost V 0 bases and J 7 bases, with 24 bases left between them. CDR3 length: 19 residues.

CDR3 nucleotides: TGTGCCAGCAGCTTAGGATCTGGAGTGAACACTGAAGCTTTCTTT. As protein: CASSLGSGVNTEAFF. The chain links TRBV7-2 to TRBJ1-1, with D uncertain. The CDR3 has 15 amino acids. V lost 1 base to trimming and J lost 0 bases, with 9 bases between them. Germline assignment: CDR1 SGHTA and CDR2 FQGNSA.

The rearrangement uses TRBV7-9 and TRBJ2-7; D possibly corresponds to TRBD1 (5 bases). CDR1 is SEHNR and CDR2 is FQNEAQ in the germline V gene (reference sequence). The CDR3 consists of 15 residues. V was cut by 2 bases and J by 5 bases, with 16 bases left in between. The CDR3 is CASSLSQAGLDEQYF. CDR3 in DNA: TGTGCCAGCAGCTTATCTCAGGCAGGGCTGGACGAGCAGTACTTC.

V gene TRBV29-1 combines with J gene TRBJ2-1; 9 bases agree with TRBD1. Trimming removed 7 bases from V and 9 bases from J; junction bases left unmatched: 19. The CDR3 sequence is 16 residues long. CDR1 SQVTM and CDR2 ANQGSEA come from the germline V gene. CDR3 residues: CSGSIYGTGRPGEQFF. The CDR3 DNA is TGCAGCGGTAGCATATACGGGACAGGGCGGCCTGGTGAGCAGTTCTTC.

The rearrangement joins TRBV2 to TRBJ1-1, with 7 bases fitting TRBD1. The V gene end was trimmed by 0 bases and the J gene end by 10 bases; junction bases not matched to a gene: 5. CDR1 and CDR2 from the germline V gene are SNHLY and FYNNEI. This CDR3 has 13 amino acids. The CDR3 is CASSEARTGLAFF. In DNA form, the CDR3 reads TGTGCCAGCAGTGAAGCGCGGACAGGTCTAGCTTTCTTT.

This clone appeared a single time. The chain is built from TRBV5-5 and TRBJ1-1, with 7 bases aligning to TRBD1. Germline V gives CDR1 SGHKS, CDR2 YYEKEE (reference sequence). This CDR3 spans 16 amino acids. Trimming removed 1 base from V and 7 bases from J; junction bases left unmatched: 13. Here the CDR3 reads CASSLSPTMGQLEAFF. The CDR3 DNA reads TGTGCCAGCAGCTTGTCCCCCACAATGGGACAGCTTGAAGCTTTCTTT.

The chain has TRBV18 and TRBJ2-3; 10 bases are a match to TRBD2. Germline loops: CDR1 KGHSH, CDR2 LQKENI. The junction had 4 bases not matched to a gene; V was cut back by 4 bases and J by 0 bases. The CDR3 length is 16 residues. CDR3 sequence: CASSLVAGGSTDTQYF. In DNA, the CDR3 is TGTGCCAGCTCACTCGTAGCGGGGGGTAGCACAGATACGCAGTATTTT.

CDR3 in amino acids: CASSLNVGQGDTDTQYF. CDR3 sequence (DNA): TGCGCCAGCAGCTTGAATGTTGGACAGGGGGACACAGATACGCAGTATTTT. The chain is built from TRBV5-1 and TRBJ2-3; 10 nucleotides agree with TRBD1. Germline CDR1 SGHRS, CDR2 YFSETQ. After removal of 1 base from V and 2 bases from J, the junction contained 7 bases not matched to a gene. The CDR3 runs to 17 residues.

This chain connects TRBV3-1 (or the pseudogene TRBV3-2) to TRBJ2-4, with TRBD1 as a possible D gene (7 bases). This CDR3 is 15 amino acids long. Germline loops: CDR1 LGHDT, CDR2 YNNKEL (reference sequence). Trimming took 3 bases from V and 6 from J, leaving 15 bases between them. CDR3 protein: CASSQRQGGINIQYF. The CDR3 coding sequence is TGTGCCAGCAGCCAGAGACAGGGCGGGATAAACATTCAGTACTTC.

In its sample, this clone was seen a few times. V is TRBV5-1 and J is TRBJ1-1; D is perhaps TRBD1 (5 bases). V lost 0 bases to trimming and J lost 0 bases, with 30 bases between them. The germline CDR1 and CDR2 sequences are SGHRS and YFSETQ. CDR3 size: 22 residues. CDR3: CASSLELMSFAQGSYMNTEAFF. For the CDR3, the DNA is TGCGCCAGCAGCTTGGAGTTAATGTCGTTCGCGCAGGGTAGTTATATGAACACTGAAGCTTTCTTT.

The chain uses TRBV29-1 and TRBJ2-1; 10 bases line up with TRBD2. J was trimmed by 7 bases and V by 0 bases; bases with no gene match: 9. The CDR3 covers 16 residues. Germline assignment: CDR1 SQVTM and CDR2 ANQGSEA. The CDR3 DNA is TGCAGCGTTGAAGACTTCCAGCGGGGGGGGTCTAATGAGCAGTTCTTC. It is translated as CSVEDFQRGGSNEQFF.

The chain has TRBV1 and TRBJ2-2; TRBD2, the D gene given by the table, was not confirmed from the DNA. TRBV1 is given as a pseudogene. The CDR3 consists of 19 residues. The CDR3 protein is CTSRQAPASGGPGTGELFF. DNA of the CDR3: TGCACCAGCAGGCAAGCCCCGGCTAGCGGGGGGCCGGGCACCGGGGAGCTGTTTTTT.

The chain's CDR3 is CASSVDRVNEQFF. Written as DNA, the CDR3 is TGTGCCAGCAGTGTTGACAGGGTCAATGAGCAGTTCTTC. The rearrangement links TRBV27 to TRBJ2-1, with 7 bases identical to TRBD1. The CDR3 extends over 13 amino acids. CDR1 and CDR2 (germline): MNHEY, SMNVEV (reference sequence). The junction had 4 bases not matched to a gene; V was cut back by 5 bases and J by 6 bases.

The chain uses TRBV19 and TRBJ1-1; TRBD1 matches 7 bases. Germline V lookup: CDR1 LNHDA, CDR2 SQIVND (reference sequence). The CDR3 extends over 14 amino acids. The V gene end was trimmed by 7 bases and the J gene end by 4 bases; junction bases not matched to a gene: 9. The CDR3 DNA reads TGTGCCAGTACCCCACAGGGGTTTCGCACTGAAGCTTTCTTT. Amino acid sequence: CASTPQGFRTEAFF.

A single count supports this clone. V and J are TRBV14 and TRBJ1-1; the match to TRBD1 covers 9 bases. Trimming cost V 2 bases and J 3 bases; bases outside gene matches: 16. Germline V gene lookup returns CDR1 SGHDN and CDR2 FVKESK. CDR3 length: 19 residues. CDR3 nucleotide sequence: TGTGCCAGCAGCCAAATGGGGGGACAGGGAGGTTCAAGGTACACTGAAGCTTTCTTT. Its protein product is CASSQMGGQGGSRYTEAFF.

CDR3 sequence reads: CASSLTTLQGVSGNTIYF. The CDR3 region has the DNA TGTGCCAGCAGCTTGACCACATTACAGGGGGTCTCTGGAAACACCATATATTTT. The gene calls are TRBV5-5 and TRBJ1-3; 8 positions agree with TRBD1. This CDR3 has 18 amino acids. V gave up 1 base and J gave up 0 bases; unmatched junction bases: 9. Per the germline V gene, CDR1 is SGHKS and CDR2 is YYEKEE (reference sequence).

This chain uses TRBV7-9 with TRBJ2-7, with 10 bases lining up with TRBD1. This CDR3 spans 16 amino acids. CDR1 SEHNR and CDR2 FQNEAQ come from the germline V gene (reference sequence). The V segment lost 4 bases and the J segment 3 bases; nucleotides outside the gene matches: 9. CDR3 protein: CASSSRTGTGDYEQYF. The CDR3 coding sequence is TGTGCCAGCAGCTCACGTACCGGGACAGGGGACTACGAGCAGTACTTC.